The source of this TCR beta chain is a study of regulatory T cells in long-lasting Graves disease. Overall study: Recently diagnosed Graves' patients had received antithyroid drugs for under 3 months. Study-wide findings and caveats: Favoring TRBV28, TRBJ1-2 and TRBJ2-5 was a feature seen in persistent disease.

This CDR3 is 16 amino acids long. Per the germline V gene, CDR1 is LGHNA and CDR2 is YSLEER. V was pared by 1 base and J by 1 base, with 7 bases of the junction left unmatched. About this clonotype: Antigen: not known. This may be a read error, as it is one base from a much larger clone.

Combining iRepertoire HTBI primers with Arm-PCR of CDR3 regions, the authors built TCR beta libraries. In TCRdb, the multiplex PCR reads were re-called with MiXCR into one record per CDR3 protein. The repertoire holds about 200,000 distinct CDR3 sequences, about 17% seen once, with around 20% in the top ten. Sample time point: newly diagnosed GD, antithyroid drugs for less than 3 months. PBMCs provided the RNA from which the TCR library was made. The patients were drawn from one endocrinology department in Xi'an, China. The material was peripheral blood mononuclear cells (PBMCs), obtained at new diagnosis, from a patient treated with antithyroid drugs. The receptor comes from a female donor with Graves disease. This chain uses TRBV4-3 with TRBJ2-7; 7 nucleotides match TRBD1. For the CDR3, the DNA is TGCGCCAGCAGCCAAGTACGGGACAGCGTATCCTACGAGCAGTACTTC. Protein sequence: CASSQVRDSVSYEQYF.